Below, 22 T cell receptor beta chains from the same sample are listed, as sequenced in a study of CD8+ T cells in alopecia areata. TCR sequencing used cDNA made by reverse transcription of extracted RNA. Assay used: immunoSEQ multiplex PCR; TCRdb lists only in-frame clones, some missing. The data hold about 3,600 clones, with 71% observed a single time. Sequencing input: skin. The receptors derive from a human donor in good health.

This clone was detected once. The chain has TRBV7-2 and TRBJ2-7; no firm D call. The germline CDR1 and CDR2 sequences are SGHTA and FQGNSA. Trimming pared 1 base from V and 0 bases from J, leaving 7 bases between. This CDR3 has 14 residues. In nucleotides, the CDR3 is TGTGCCAGCAGCTTAGTAGGCGGCTCCTACGAGCAGTACTTC. It specifies CASSLVGGSYEQYF.

The chain couples TRBV6-1 to TRBJ1-5, with D perhaps TRBD1 (5 bases). V gave up 0 bases and J gave up 4 bases, with 10 bases separating them. From germline, CDR1 is MNHNS and CDR2 SASEGT. The CDR3 runs 15 residues. This chain's CDR3 is CASSEAGGGNQPQHF. In DNA, the CDR3 is TGTGCCAGCAGTGAAGCCGGGGGGGGGAATCAGCCCCAGCATTTT.

In its sample, this clone was seen a few times. Other DNA sequences in this specimen translate into the identical CDR3. The chain is built from TRBV27 and TRBJ2-3; 10 positions agree with TRBD2. CDR3 length: 16 amino acids. Looked up from germline, CDR1 is MNHEY and CDR2 is SMNVEV (reference sequence). V gave up 2 bases and J gave up 5 bases; unmatched junction bases: 7. This CDR3 is CASSLTSGIPGDTQYF. The CDR3 DNA is TGTGCCAGCAGTTTAACTAGCGGGATCCCCGGAGATACGCAGTATTTT.

The rearrangement links TRBV9 to TRBJ2-2; 14 positions match TRBD2. The CDR3 sequence is 17 residues long. V dropped 4 bases and J dropped 4; count of bases not matched to a gene: 6. The germline V gene encodes CDR1 SGDLS and CDR2 YYNGEE. CDR3: CASSPWGTSGSTGELFF. CDR3 in DNA: TGTGCCAGCAGCCCCTGGGGGACTAGCGGGAGCACCGGGGAGCTGTTTTTT.

This clone has only one observation. The CDR3 DNA reads as TGTGCCAGCAGCTTGGATTTTGGGGCCGAAGTCGCGTTCTTT. Protein sequence: CASSLDFGAEVAFF. This chain links TRBV5-4 with TRBJ1-1; possibly TRBD1 for D (5 bases). V was cut by 0 bases and J by 14 bases, with 20 bases left in between. The CDR3 covers 14 residues. The germline V gene encodes CDR1 SGHNT and CDR2 YYREEE (reference sequence).

This chain links TRBV19 with TRBJ1-5, with D perhaps matching TRBD1 (6 bases). The CDR3 is made up of 18 amino acids. Germline CDR1 LNHDA, CDR2 SQIVND (reference sequence). V lost 1 base, J lost 0 bases, and 16 bases lay in between. In DNA form, the CDR3 reads TGTGCCAGTAGTATAGTTCACCTACAGGGATATAGCAATCAGCCCCAGCATTTT. It specifies CASSIVHLQGYSNQPQHF.

The chain is built from TRBV15 and TRBJ2-2, with TRBD1 matching 9 bases. The CDR3 is 16 residues long. Germline CDR1 is LNHNV and CDR2 is YYDKDF (reference sequence). J gave up 4 bases and V 6 bases, and 9 bases lay outside the gene matches. The CDR3 region is CATRHPGQGSTGELFF. The CDR3 DNA follows: TGTGCCACCAGGCACCCGGGACAGGGATCCACCGGGGAGCTGTTTTTT.

V and J are TRBV29-1 and TRBJ2-3; D might be TRBD1 (5 bases). CDR1 and CDR2 (germline): SQVTM, ANQGSEA. This CDR3 region has 14 residues. Trimming took 2 bases from V and 5 from J, leaving 14 bases between them. The CDR3 DNA follows: TGCAGCGTTGAATGGGCCAGGGATATAGATACGCAGTATTTT. Translated: CSVEWARDIDTQYF.

This chain connects TRBV13 to TRBJ2-7, with TRBD2 identical over 11 bases. The CDR3 sequence is 16 residues long. Per the germline V gene, CDR1 is PRHDT and CDR2 is FYEKMQ (reference sequence). V dropped 0 bases and J dropped 1; count of bases not matched to a gene: 2. This chain's CDR3 is CASSLGLAGVSYEQYF. The CDR3 nucleotides are TGTGCCAGCAGCTTAGGACTAGCGGGGGTGTCCTACGAGCAGTACTTC.

This clone appeared once. The chain links TRBV19 to TRBJ1-1, with TRBD1 matching 9 bases. J gave up 4 bases and V 3 bases, and 9 bases lay outside the gene matches. CDR1 and CDR2 (germline): LNHDA, SQIVND (reference sequence). CDR3 length: 16 residues. CDR3: CASSITRDRAGTEAFF. CDR3 in DNA: TGTGCCAGTAGTATCACCCGGGACAGGGCGGGCACTGAAGCTTTCTTT.

The chain employs TRBV27 and TRBJ1-1; possible D gene TRBD1, 5 bases. This CDR3 has 15 residues. Germline assignment: CDR1 MNHEY and CDR2 SMNVEV (reference sequence). V was pared by 2 bases and J by 5 bases, with 15 bases between. The DNA for the CDR3 is TGTGCCAGCAGTTTAACCGGGGGAGGAGGTACTGAAGCTTTCTTT. Translated, it gives CASSLTGGGGTEAFF.

This rearrangement joins TRBV5-5 to TRBJ2-5, with 10 bases aligning to TRBD1. V lost 1 base to trimming and J lost 3 bases; unmatched junction nucleotides: 3. The CDR3 covers 15 residues. In germline, CDR1 is SGHKS, CDR2 YYEKEE (reference sequence). CDR3 residues: CASSLIGTGEETQYF. The CDR3 DNA sequence: TGTGCCAGCAGCTTGATCGGGACAGGGGAAGAGACCCAGTACTTC.

This clone was seen a few times. The chain has TRBV4-1 and TRBJ2-5, with TRBD2 matching 8 bases. Trimming took 4 bases from V and 1 from J; bases not matched to a gene: 5. Germline assignment: CDR1 MGHRA and CDR2 YSYEKL. This CDR3 contains 15 residues. The CDR3 sequence is CASSLAGGIQETQYF. The CDR3, as DNA: TGCGCCAGCAGCCTTGCGGGGGGCATCCAAGAGACCCAGTACTTC.

This clone was detected only a few times. This chain uses TRBV9 with TRBJ2-3; 10 bases are a match to TRBD1. The J segment lost 1 base and the V segment lost 2 bases, leaving 1 base of the junction unmatched. The CDR3 runs 15 residues. Germline-derived CDR1 and CDR2 are SGDLS and YYNGEE. CDR3: CASSVGQGGTDTQYF. CDR3 coding DNA: TGTGCCAGCAGCGTCGGACAGGGGGGCACAGATACGCAGTATTTT.

The rearrangement uses TRBV18 and TRBJ2-5; possibly TRBD2 for D (5 bases). V dropped 2 bases and J dropped 4 bases, with 11 bases sitting between them. The CDR3 is 14 amino acids. The germline V gene encodes CDR1 KGHSH and CDR2 LQKENI. DNA of the CDR3: TGTGCCAGCTCACCAGTACACAGCGGAGAGACCCAGTACTTC. Translation: CASSPVHSGETQYF.

The chain couples TRBV11-1 to TRBJ2-7; TRBD2 matches 7 bases. This CDR3 spans 15 amino acids. V shed 5 bases and J 2 bases; nucleotides not matched to a gene: 9. Germline lookup yields CDR1 SGHAT and CDR2 FQDESV (reference sequence). The CDR3 DNA follows: TGTGCCAGCAGCCTGGCCGGGACTACCGCCTACGAGCAGTACTTC. Translated, it gives CASSLAGTTAYEQYF.

CDR3 protein: CASSQTGDEQYF. The CDR3 nucleotides are TGTGCCAGCAGCCAGACAGGGGACGAGCAGTACTTC. The chain joins TRBV7-9 to TRBJ2-7; 8 bases align to TRBD1. CDR1 is SEHNR and CDR2 is FQNEAQ in the germline V gene (reference sequence). There are 12 residues in the CDR3. The junction had 2 bases not matched to a gene; V was cut back by 5 bases and J by 5 bases.

The V and J genes are TRBV6-5 and TRBJ1-2; D is ambiguous. There are 14 residues in the CDR3. Trimming stripped 2 bases from V and 5 bases from J, with 12 bases between. Germline V gene sequence: CDR1 MNHEY, CDR2 SVGAGI. The CDR3 sequence: CASSYTRKEYGYTF. The CDR3 DNA is TGTGCCAGCAGTTACACACGGAAGGAATATGGCTACACCTTC.

This chain connects TRBV6-1 to TRBJ1-1; tentatively, D is TRBD1 (6 bases). Germline CDR1 is MNHNS and CDR2 is SASEGT. Trimming left V 1 base short and J 4 bases short, with 16 bases between. This CDR3 contains 16 residues. CDR3 sequence reads: CASSEVSLGAGTEAFF. In nucleotides, the CDR3 is TGTGCCAGCAGTGAAGTGTCGTTGGGGGCAGGCACTGAAGCTTTCTTT.

The rearrangement joins TRBV14 to TRBJ2-7; the D gene is possibly TRBD1 (6 bases). Deletions cut 3 bases from V and 3 bases from J, with 12 bases between. The CDR3 runs 14 residues. Germline lookup yields CDR1 SGHDN and CDR2 FVKESK. This chain's CDR3 is CASSHRDTSYEQYF. CDR3 DNA sequence: TGTGCCAGCAGCCACCGGGACACCAGCTACGAGCAGTACTTC.

The chain carries TRBV10-3 and TRBJ2-2, with D perhaps matching TRBD2 (6 bases). The germline V gene encodes CDR1 ENHRY and CDR2 SYGVKD. The ends were cut back, 5 bases at V and 1 base at J, with 14 bases in the middle. The CDR3 runs 16 residues. The CDR3 sequence: CAISRAGTLNTGELFF. CDR3 sequence (DNA): TGTGCCATCAGTAGGGCCGGGACTTTGAACACCGGGGAGCTGTTTTTT.

This rearrangement joins TRBV7-9 to TRBJ2-5; D is uncertain. The CDR3 is 13 amino acids. V lost 4 bases and J 2 bases, leaving 8 bases between the germline ends. Germline assignment: CDR1 SEHNR and CDR2 FQNEAQ (reference sequence). The CDR3 DNA sequence: TGTGCCAGCAGCTCATTGTCGCAAGAGACCCAGTACTTC. Translated: CASSSLSQETQYF.